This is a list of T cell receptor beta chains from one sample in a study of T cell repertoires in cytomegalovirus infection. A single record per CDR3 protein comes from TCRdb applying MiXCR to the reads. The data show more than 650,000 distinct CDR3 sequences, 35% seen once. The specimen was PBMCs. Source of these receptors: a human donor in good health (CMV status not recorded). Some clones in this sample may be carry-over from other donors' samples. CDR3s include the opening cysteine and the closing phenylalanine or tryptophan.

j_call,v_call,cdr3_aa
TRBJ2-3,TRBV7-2,CASSLVVGGRRDTQYF
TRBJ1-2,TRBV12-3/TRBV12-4,CASSLAFGGNYGYTF
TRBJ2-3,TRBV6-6,CASSYSEHGTDTQYF
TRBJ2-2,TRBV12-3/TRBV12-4,CASGSPRDRPGTGELFF
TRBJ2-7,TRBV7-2,CASRPQGLWYAGQYF
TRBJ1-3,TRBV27,CPSSLNSRNTIYF
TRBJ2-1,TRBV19,CASSMGPGRGNEQFF
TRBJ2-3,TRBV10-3,CAISASGTSGRARTDTQYF
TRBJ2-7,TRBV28,CASEPTGAYEQYF
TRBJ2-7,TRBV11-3,CASSTGLAGDNEQYF
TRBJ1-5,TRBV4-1,CASSQTHAGGNQPQHF
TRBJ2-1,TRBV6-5,CASGDREWNEQFF
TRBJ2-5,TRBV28,CASSFLGPAIQETQYF
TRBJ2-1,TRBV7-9,CASSSGLNSYNEQFF
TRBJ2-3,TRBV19,CASSIVGLTDTQYF
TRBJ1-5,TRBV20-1,CSAPRGGSIGGQPQHF
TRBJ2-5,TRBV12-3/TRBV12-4,CASSLIGTGRKTQYF
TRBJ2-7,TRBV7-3,CASSPGTGASEQYF
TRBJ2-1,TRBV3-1,CASSQVNNEQFF
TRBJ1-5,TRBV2,CASRDTNQGGQPQHF
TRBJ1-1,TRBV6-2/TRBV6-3,CASRGNGAGENTEALF
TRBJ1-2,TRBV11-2,CATSGALYGYTF
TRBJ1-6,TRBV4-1,CASSQERAVRGNSPLHF
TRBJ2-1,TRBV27,CASSRLAEAYNEQFF
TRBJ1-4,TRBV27,CASSPRGTSPEKLFF